These 14 T cell receptor beta chains were sequenced from one sample in a study of shared clonotypes between healthy human individuals. Naive CD8 populations comprised CD45RO-negative cells positively selected for CCR7, excluding terminally differentiated effector memory CD45RA+ cells. The method was immunoSEQ multiplex PCR; TCRdb's version includes in-frame clones alone and lacks a portion of them. The sample carries 2 million or so clones, 85% to 95% recorded once. Sample: naive CD8+ T cells sorted from blood. The receptors originated from a man in his late teens or twenties in good health.

V is TRBV7-8 and J is TRBJ1-3; possible D gene TRBD1, 5 bases. Germline-derived CDR1 and CDR2 are SGHVS and FQNEAQ. The V end was cut by 4 bases, the J end by 4 bases, with 14 bases between. The CDR3 loop spans 15 amino acids. The CDR3 DNA reads as TGTGCCAGCAGCTCCCCCTCCGGGGCAGGAAACACCATATATTTT. This sequence encodes CASSSPSGAGNTIYF.

This sequence joins TRBV6-1 and TRBJ2-7; 7 nucleotides line up with TRBD1. The CDR3 sequence is 14 residues long. Germline loops: CDR1 MNHNS, CDR2 SASEGT. V lost 6 bases, J lost 7 bases, and 12 bases stayed unmatched. The CDR3 nucleotides read TGTGCCAGCAGCCGCATTGGACAGGTTTGGGAGCAGTACTTC. This translates into CASSRIGQVWEQYF.

The V and J genes are TRBV10-1 and TRBJ1-4; 7 bases map to TRBD1. Trimming cost V 8 bases and J 9 bases; bases outside gene matches: 9. CDR1 is WNHNN, CDR2 SYGVQD, per germline (reference sequence). The CDR3 is made up of 13 amino acids. The DNA for the CDR3 is TGCGCCAGCTTAGGACAGGTGAGGAAAAAACTGTTTTTT. The encoded protein is CASLGQVRKKLFF.

This clone is a singleton in its sample. The chain uses TRBV7-9 and TRBJ2-3, with 7 bases that match TRBD1. The CDR3 is 16 amino acids. V lost 3 bases, J lost 2 bases, and 8 bases stayed unmatched. Germline loops: CDR1 SEHNR, CDR2 FQNEAQ (reference sequence). CDR3 nucleotides: TGTGCCAGCAGCTTCCCGAGGGGGCACACCACAGATACGCAGTATTTT. It translates to CASSFPRGHTTDTQYF. The full variable domain, rest sourced from reference TRBV7-9 and TRBJ2-3, is DTGVSQNPRHKITKRGQNVTFRCDPISEHNRLYWYRQTLGQGPEFLTYFQNEAQLEKSRLLSDRFSAERPKGSFSTLEIQRTEQGDSAMYLCASSFPRGHTTDTQYFGPGTRLTVL.

The chain carries TRBV27 and TRBJ1-2; no clear D. In germline, CDR1 is MNHEY, CDR2 SMNVEV (reference sequence). The CDR3 has 12 amino acids. Trimming pared 4 bases from V and 5 bases from J, leaving 8 bases between. The CDR3: CASSSNKYGYTF. The CDR3, as DNA: TGTGCCAGCAGTTCCAATAAGTATGGCTACACCTTC.

This clone has just a few counts. The chain has TRBV13 and TRBJ1-6, with TRBD1 matching 7 bases. The CDR3 length is 14 residues. Trimming at V came to 4 bases and at J to 17 bases, leaving 14 bases not matched to a gene. CDR1 and CDR2 (germline): PRHDT, FYEKMQ (reference sequence). CDR3 amino acids: CASSSGRGTVPFHF. In DNA, the CDR3 is TGTGCCAGCAGCTCAGGACGAGGGACAGTTCCCTTCCACTTT.

The V gene is TRBV5-1, the J gene TRBJ2-7; D perhaps matches TRBD2 (6 bases). The germline V gene has CDR1 SGHRS and CDR2 YFSETQ. The CDR3 runs to 15 residues. With 4 bases removed from V and 1 base from J, the gap between germline ends came to 15 bases. CDR3 nucleotides: TGCGCCAGCAGCCCCGAAGCGGGTCTGTCCTACGAGCAGTACTTC. Translated: CASSPEAGLSYEQYF.

The chain uses TRBV27 and TRBJ2-5; either TRBD1 or TRBD2 may fit D (6 bases each). V gave up 4 bases and J gave up 5 bases, with 17 bases separating them. Germline assignment: CDR1 MNHEY and CDR2 SMNVEV (reference sequence). The CDR3 sequence is 15 residues long. CDR3 protein: CASSSGDGREETQYF. The CDR3 region has the DNA TGTGCCAGCAGTTCAGGGGACGGGAGAGAGGAGACCCAGTACTTC.

As for this clone: This may stem from a read error, because a much larger clone lies one nucleotide away. The chain has TRBV23-1 and TRBJ2-7; the D is unclear. TRBV23-1 is classed as an ORF, of uncertain function. This CDR3 region has 11 residues. V lost 5 bases to trimming and J lost 4 bases, with 6 bases between them. The CDR3 region is CASSVGYEQYF. CDR3 DNA sequence: TGCGCCAGCAGTGTGGGGTACGAGCAGTACTTC.

The J gene is TRBJ1-1, the V gene TRBV2; D possibly corresponds to TRBD1 (5 bases). The CDR3 extends over 14 amino acids. The V and J ends lost 6 bases and 5 bases respectively, with 16 bases between them. Germline values: CDR1 SNHLY, CDR2 FYNNEI. CDR3 protein: CASSGAFVRTEAFF. The DNA of the CDR3 is TGTGCCAGCAGCGGGGCCTTTGTGAGAACTGAAGCTTTCTTT.

The chain recombines TRBV2 with TRBJ1-2, with D maybe TRBD1 (6 bases). V was pared by 0 bases and J by 6 bases, with 29 bases between. The CDR3 loop spans 20 amino acids. Per the germline V gene, CDR1 is SNHLY and CDR2 is FYNNEI. The CDR3 coding sequence is TGTGCCAGCAGTGAAGCCCACCACGGGAGTGGAGGGGGGAGGGAAGATGGCTACACCTTC. This encodes CASSEAHHGSGGGREDGYTF.

Here the CDR3 reads CASSPPPGPVNEQFF. The DNA of the CDR3 is TGCGCCAGCAGCCCTCCCCCGGGACCGGTAAATGAGCAGTTCTTC. This chain uses TRBV4-1 with TRBJ2-1; D may correspond to TRBD1 or TRBD2 (5 bases each). Trimming took 4 bases from V and 7 from J, leaving 17 bases between them. Germline V CDR1 and CDR2: MGHRA, YSYEKL. This CDR3 is built from 15 residues.

This chain uses TRBV7-2 with TRBJ2-7; a possible D gene is TRBD2 (6 bases). From germline, CDR1 is SGHTA and CDR2 FQGNSA. This CDR3 has 15 residues. Trimming removed 2 bases from V and 2 bases from J, with 13 bases in between. For the CDR3, the DNA is TGTGCCAGCAGCTTAACCCTAGCGCAGACCTACGAGCAGTACTTC. Translation: CASSLTLAQTYEQYF.

V gene TRBV28 combines with J gene TRBJ2-7; 7 nucleotides line up with TRBD1. The germline gives CDR1 MDHEN, CDR2 SYDVKM. CDR3 length: 14 residues. Germline trimming cut 5 bases from V and 1 base from J; bases unmatched to any gene: 5. The CDR3 loop is CASSARGSSYEQYF. For the CDR3, the DNA is TGTGCCAGCAGTGCCAGGGGGTCTTCCTACGAGCAGTACTTC.